This TCR beta chain was obtained from a study of blood T cell repertoires in COVID-19. Study-wide context: Samples taken during acute and convalescent COVID-19 were collected in the United States, Italy and Spain.

Germline trimming cut 6 bases from V and 3 bases from J; bases unmatched to any gene: 9. Per the germline V gene, CDR1 is MGHDK and CDR2 is SYGVNS. The length of the CDR3 is 17 residues. In the original analysis: From reference gene primer amplification, estimates of nucleated cell counts were derived. Assay used: immunoSEQ multiplex PCR; TCRdb lists only in-frame clones, some missing. That table is the source of V, J and clone size, and D and trimming were worked out from the DNA. The repertoire holds almost 100,000 clones, with approximately 89% as singletons. The chain couples TRBV25-1 to TRBJ2-5, with 14 bases matching TRBD2. The sequence was collected from a man between 45 and 60 years old with acute or convalescent COVID-19. Sequencing input: peripheral blood. CDR3 residues: CASSPTSGRATEETQYF. The CDR3 region has the DNA TGTGCCAGCAGCCCGACTAGCGGGAGGGCCACAGAAGAGACCCAGTACTTC.